A single sample gave rise to the 10 T cell receptor beta chains below, sequenced in a study of cytomegalovirus exposure and HLA in healthy donors. PCR amplification relied on 60 Vbeta primers (plus 13 Jbeta primers). This table comes from immunoSEQ multiplex PCR, and its TCRdb copy is limited to in-frame clones, with some not included. This sample has 170,000 or so clones; around 80% occur once, and the top ten carry 3% to 4.5%. The sample consisted of PBMCs. The receptors come from a woman in her fifties or sixties in good health and CMV-seropositive.

This clone was seen just once. The chain joins TRBV2 to TRBJ2-2; the match to TRBD2 covers 7 bases. V shed 3 bases, J shed 2 bases, and the junction held 3 bases outside the gene matches. CDR1 and CDR2 from the germline V gene are SNHLY and FYNNEI. The CDR3 spans 15 residues. The CDR3 loop reads CASSELAENTGELFF. DNA for the CDR3: TGTGCCAGCAGTGAGCTAGCGGAAAACACCGGGGAGCTGTTTTTT. The full variable domain, completed using reference TRBV2 and TRBJ2-2, is EPEVTQTPSHQVTQMGQEVILRCVPISNHLYFYWYRQILGQKVEFLVSFYNNEISEKSEIFDDQFSVERPDGSNFTLKIRSTKLEDSAMYFCASSELAENTGELFFGEGSRLTVL.

In its sample, this clone was seen a few times. V is TRBV5-5 and J is TRBJ2-5, with D possibly TRBD1 on 6 matching bases. This CDR3 spans 15 amino acids. V was shortened by 4 bases and J by 5 bases, with 18 bases between the two germline ends. Germline CDR1 is SGHKS and CDR2 is YYEKEE (reference sequence). CDR3 sequence (DNA): TGTGCCAGCAGCGGAACACAGGGTAGAGGGGAGACCCAGTACTTC. Protein sequence: CASSGTQGRGETQYF.

This chain connects TRBV18 to TRBJ1-4; the match to TRBD1 covers 11 bases. The CDR3 runs to 19 residues. Looked up from germline, CDR1 is KGHSH and CDR2 is LQKENI. V gave up 4 bases and J gave up 3 bases; unmatched junction bases: 13. CDR3 bases: TGTGCCAGCTCACTAACCCGGACAGGGGGCAAGAGGGCTAATGAAAAACTGTTTTTT. This codes for CASSLTRTGGKRANEKLFF.

The chain couples TRBV19 to TRBJ2-3; TRBD2 matches at 8 bases. Germline V gene sequence: CDR1 LNHDA, CDR2 SQIVND (reference sequence). With V trimmed by 3 bases and J by 0 bases, 5 bases remained unmatched. The CDR3 has 16 amino acids. CDR3 loop: CASSIGLALSTDTQYF. The CDR3 coding sequence is TGTGCCAGTAGTATCGGACTAGCCCTGAGCACAGATACGCAGTATTTT.

The J gene is TRBJ1-2, the V gene TRBV2; D remains unclear. Between the trimmed V and J ends, which lost 5 bases and 6 bases, there was a span of 13 bases. CDR3 length: 13 residues. Germline V gives CDR1 SNHLY, CDR2 FYNNEI. CDR3 residues: CASSWRSSDGYTF. DNA of the CDR3: TGTGCCAGCAGTTGGAGGAGCTCAGATGGCTACACCTTC.

J is TRBJ1-2 and V is TRBV30; 7 bases match TRBD1. J was trimmed by 8 bases and V by 0 bases; bases with no gene match: 6. CDR1 and CDR2 from the germline V gene are GTSNPN and SVGIG (reference sequence). This CDR3 contains 13 residues. CDR3 nucleotides: TGTGCCTGGAGTGTACAGGGGATTGGCGGCTACACCTTC. This sequence encodes CAWSVQGIGGYTF.

In its sample, this clone was seen a few times. The V gene is TRBV4-2, the J gene TRBJ2-7, with 7 bases lining up with TRBD1. Germline V lookup: CDR1 LGHNA, CDR2 YNFKEQ. CDR3 length equals 16 residues. With V trimmed by 1 base and J by 3 bases, 9 bases remained unmatched. The CDR3 loop is CASSQVARGDSYEQYF. The CDR3, as DNA: TGTGCCAGCAGCCAAGTGGCTAGAGGGGACAGCTACGAGCAGTACTTC.

The rearrangement joins TRBV2 to TRBJ2-3, with D perhaps TRBD2 (5 bases). The CDR3 loop spans 14 amino acids. V was shortened by 0 bases and J by 1 base, with 5 bases between the two germline ends. Germline values: CDR1 SNHLY, CDR2 FYNNEI. This CDR3 is CASSEASGTDTQYF. CDR3 nucleotide sequence: TGTGCCAGCAGTGAAGCTAGCGGCACAGATACGCAGTATTTT.

This clone appeared a single time. The rearrangement links TRBV5-1 to TRBJ2-7; TRBD2 agrees at 10 bases. The length of the CDR3 is 15 residues. Losses at the gene ends were 0 bases for V and 2 bases for J; bases not matched to a gene: 2. Germline lookup yields CDR1 SGHRS and CDR2 YFSETQ. The CDR3 protein is CASSLGTSGTYEQYF. The CDR3 DNA sequence: TGCGCCAGCAGCTTGGGGACTAGCGGAACCTACGAGCAGTACTTC. Full variable domain (remainder filled in from reference TRBV5-1 and TRBJ2-7): KAGVTQTPRYLIKTRGQQVTLSCSPISGHRSVSWYQQTPGQGLQFLFEYFSETQRNKGNFPGRFSGRQFSNSRSEMNVSTLELGDSALYLCASSLGTSGTYEQYFGPGTRLTVT.

The CDR3 bases are TGTGCCAGTAAGGGCCAGGGCGCCAGGGGCACTGAAGCTTTCTTT. It encodes CASKGQGARGTEAFF. This chain links TRBV19 with TRBJ1-1, with a tentative D call TRBD1 (6 bases). V shed 7 bases and J shed 4 bases, with 19 bases lying between them. The CDR3 has 15 residues. Germline CDR1 is LNHDA and CDR2 is SQIVND (reference sequence).